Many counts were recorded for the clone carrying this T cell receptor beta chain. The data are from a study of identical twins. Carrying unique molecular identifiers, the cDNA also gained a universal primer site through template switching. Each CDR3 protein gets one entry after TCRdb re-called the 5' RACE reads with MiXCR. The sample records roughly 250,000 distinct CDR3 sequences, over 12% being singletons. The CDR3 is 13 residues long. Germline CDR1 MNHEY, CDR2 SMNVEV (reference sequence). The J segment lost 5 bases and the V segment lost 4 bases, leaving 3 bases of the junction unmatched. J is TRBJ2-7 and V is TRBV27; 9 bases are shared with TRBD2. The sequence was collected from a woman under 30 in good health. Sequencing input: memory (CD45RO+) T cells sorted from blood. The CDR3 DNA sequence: TGTGCCAGCAGTTGGGCTAGCGGGAACGAGCAGTACTTC. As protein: CASSWASGNEQYF.